Listed below are T cell receptor beta chains from one sample, sequenced in a study of blood T cell repertoires in COVID-19. Sequenced by immunoSEQ multiplex PCR; TCRdb stores in-frame clones only, minus some. The data contain around 160,000 clones, roughly four fifths of them seen just once; the ten biggest clones take up roughly 15%. The sequencing sample was made of peripheral blood. The receptors shown here come from a human donor with acute or convalescent COVID-19. The donor label of this sample is uncertain. Both conserved end residues are part of each CDR3. D genes are given only for firm matches. Not all rows give a size; the values are once, few, many and, for expanded clones, a class.

J: TRBJ1-2
V: TRBV19
size: NA
D: NA
DNA: TGTGCCAGCTCCCAAAGCGGGACGTTTGGACCGGGAGGGGGGAACTATGGCTACACCTTC
CDR3: CASSQSGTFGPGGGNYGYTF

J: TRBJ2-1
V: TRBV6-6
size: NA
D: TRBD2
DNA: TGTGCCAGCAGTTCCGGACTAGAGCGGAAGTTCTTC
CDR3: CASSSGLERKFF

J: TRBJ1-2
V: TRBV6-1
size: NA
D: NA
DNA: TGTGCCAGCAGTGAAGCGGGGACTCGAACCTATGGCTACACCTTC
CDR3: CASSEAGTRTYGYTF

J: TRBJ2-2
V: TRBV3-1/TRBV3-2
size: once
D: TRBD2
DNA: TGTGCCAGCAGCCCGGAACTGGGACTAGCGGGGGGCCTGAACACCGGGGAGCTGTTTTTT
CDR3: CASSPELGLAGGLNTGELFF

J: TRBJ2-2
V: TRBV5-5
size: NA
D: NA
DNA: TGTGCCAGCAGCTTGAATCCCCCGGGGGGCGCGAACACCGGGGAGCTGTTTTTT
CDR3: CASSLNPPGGANTGELFF

J: TRBJ1-3
V: TRBV18
size: NA
D: NA
DNA: TGTGCCAGCTCAGGACAGCCGATAAGCTCTGGAAACACCATATATTTT
CDR3: CASSGQPISSGNTIYF

J: TRBJ1-6
V: TRBV5-1
size: NA
D: TRBD1
DNA: TGCGCCAGCAGCCCCGCCGGGACAGGCGGGTCACCCCTCCACTTT
CDR3: CASSPAGTGGSPLHF

J: TRBJ1-1
V: TRBV7-2
size: few
D: NA
DNA: TGTGCCAGCAGCACCGGGGGGAGACCGGACACTGAAGCTTTCTTT
CDR3: CASSTGGRPDTEAFF

J: TRBJ1-2
V: TRBV6-5
size: NA
D: TRBD1
DNA: TGTGCCAGCAGTGACTCGGACAGGGGGACCTATGGCTACACCTTC
CDR3: CASSDSDRGTYGYTF

J: TRBJ1-2
V: TRBV7-3
size: NA
D: TRBD1
DNA: TGTGCCAGCAGCCCTGACAGGGGCTATGGCTACACCTTC
CDR3: CASSPDRGYGYTF

J: TRBJ2-5
V: TRBV5-6
size: NA
D: NA
DNA: TGTGCCAGCAGCTTGAGGGGGGGAGAGACCCAGTACTTC
CDR3: CASSLRGGETQYF

J: TRBJ2-7
V: TRBV10-1
size: NA
D: TRBD1
DNA: TGCGCCAGCAGTGAGGTAGTGAGGACAGGGGTATACGAGCAGTACTTC
CDR3: CASSEVVRTGVYEQYF

J: TRBJ2-7
V: TRBV23-1
size: NA
D: NA
DNA: TGCGCCAGCAGTCCGCCGAGGGCAGGACCCCACTACGAGCAGTACTTC
CDR3: CASSPPRAGPHYEQYF

J: TRBJ1-3
V: TRBV19
size: NA
D: TRBD1
DNA: TGTGCCAGTAGACCGGACAGGGGGCGAGGAAACACCATATATTTT
CDR3: CASRPDRGRGNTIYF

J: TRBJ1-2
V: TRBV30
size: NA
D: NA
DNA: TGTGCCCTAGACCGACAGTTATGGTATGGCTACACCTTC
CDR3: CALDRQLWYGYTF

J: TRBJ2-3
V: TRBV5-5
size: NA
D: NA
DNA: TGTGCCAGCAGCCTAGAAGGCGGGGGCTATACTAGCACAGATACGCAGTATTTT
CDR3: CASSLEGGGYTSTDTQYF

J: TRBJ1-1
V: TRBV7-9
size: NA
D: NA
DNA: TGTGCCAGCAGCTTAGTTGGGGGGGAGAACACTGAAGCTTTCTTT
CDR3: CASSLVGGENTEAFF

J: TRBJ2-7
V: TRBV14
size: NA
D: TRBD1
DNA: TGTGCCAGCAGCCAAGATTTGACAGGGCGGGAGCAGTACTTC
CDR3: CASSQDLTGREQYF

J: TRBJ1-2
V: TRBV4-3
size: NA
D: NA
DNA: TGCGCCAGCAGCCAAGAGGGCAGAAACAACTATGGCTACACCTTC
CDR3: CASSQEGRNNYGYTF

J: TRBJ2-5
V: TRBV15
size: NA
D: NA
DNA: TGTGCCACCAGCGGCGGACAGGGAGGGTCAGAGACCCAGTACTTC
CDR3: CATSGGQGGSETQYF

J: TRBJ2-7
V: TRBV27
size: NA
D: NA
DNA: TGTGCCAGCAGTCCCCAGGCGGGCTACGAGCAGTACTTC
CDR3: CASSPQAGYEQYF

J: TRBJ2-7
V: TRBV7-2
size: NA
D: TRBD1
DNA: TGTGCCAGCAGCTTAGGGCCGGGACAGCACTACGAGCAGTACTTC
CDR3: CASSLGPGQHYEQYF

J: TRBJ1-2
V: TRBV12-5
size: NA
D: NA
DNA: TGTGCTAGTGGTTTGTTGGGGCAGGGCGTTTTGTATGGCTACACCTTC
CDR3: CASGLLGQGVLYGYTF

J: TRBJ1-2
V: TRBV12-5
size: NA
D: NA
DNA: TGTGCTAGTGGTTCCCCCCGCTCAGGTTCCTATGGCTACACCTTC
CDR3: CASGSPRSGSYGYTF

J: TRBJ1-2
V: TRBV5-6
size: NA
D: NA
DNA: TGTGCCAGCAGCCCCGGGGTCTATGGCTACACCTTC
CDR3: CASSPGVYGYTF

J: TRBJ1-2
V: TRBV7-8
size: NA
D: TRBD1
DNA: TGTGCCAGCAGCTTAGCTGCGGACAGGGGGCTTTATGGCTACACCTTC
CDR3: CASSLAADRGLYGYTF

J: TRBJ2-2
V: TRBV7-3
size: many
D: NA
DNA: TGTGCCAGCAGCTTAGACAGCTACACCGGGGAGCTGTTTTTT
CDR3: CASSLDSYTGELFF

J: TRBJ2-5
V: TRBV2
size: NA
D: NA
DNA: TGTGCCAGCAGCGGGACATCCACCGTAGACACCCAGTACTTC
CDR3: CASSGTSTVDTQYF

J: TRBJ2-5
V: TRBV7-9
size: NA
D: TRBD1
DNA: TGTGCCAGCAGCCGCCCCACAGGGGGAGAGACCCAGTACTTC
CDR3: CASSRPTGGETQYF

J: TRBJ2-5
V: TRBV3-1/TRBV3-2
size: NA
D: TRBD2
DNA: TGTGCCAGTAAGAAGCGGGGGGGGCGCGAGACCCAGTACTTC
CDR3: CASKKRGGRETQYF

J: TRBJ1-4
V: TRBV5-5
size: NA
D: TRBD1
DNA: TGTGCCAGCAGCTGGACAGGGGGCGGTAATGAAAAACTGTTTTTT
CDR3: CASSWTGGGNEKLFF

J: TRBJ1-5
V: TRBV7-2
size: once
D: NA
DNA: TGTGCCAGCAGCGAACAGGGCGCCTTACATCAGCCCCAGCATTTT
CDR3: CASSEQGALHQPQHF

J: TRBJ1-4
V: TRBV5-1
size: once
D: NA
DNA: TGCGCCAGCAGCTTGCGCGACAGTAATGAAAAACTGTTTTTT
CDR3: CASSLRDSNEKLFF

J: TRBJ2-7
V: TRBV7-2
size: NA
D: TRBD1
DNA: TGTGCCAGCAGCGGGGACAGGGGACGAGAGCAGTACTTC
CDR3: CASSGDRGREQYF

J: TRBJ2-3
V: TRBV7-2
size: NA
D: TRBD2
DNA: TGTGCCAGCAGCCCGACGAGCGGGGGGGGCACAGATACGCAGTATTTT
CDR3: CASSPTSGGGTDTQYF

J: TRBJ1-4
V: TRBV18
size: few
D: TRBD1
DNA: TGTGCCAGCTCACCGGGACAGGGTTATGAAAAACTGTTTTTT
CDR3: CASSPGQGYEKLFF

J: TRBJ2-7
V: TRBV19
size: NA
D: TRBD1
DNA: TGTGCCAGTTCCCCGGGAGGGACAGGGGTCTACGAGCAGTACTTC
CDR3: CASSPGGTGVYEQYF

J: TRBJ2-1
V: TRBV11-3
size: once
D: TRBD1
DNA: TGTGCCAGCAGCTTCGGACAGGTAAACAATGAGCAGTTCTTC
CDR3: CASSFGQVNNEQFF

J: TRBJ1-4
V: TRBV7-2
size: NA
D: NA
DNA: TGTGCCAGCAGCCCTAGGACAGCAAATGAAAAACTGTTTTTT
CDR3: CASSPRTANEKLFF

J: TRBJ1-4
V: TRBV5-1
size: NA
D: NA
DNA: TGCGCCAGCAGTTCGGCGGGGGACTTCGGTGAAAAACTGTTTTTT
CDR3: CASSSAGDFGEKLFF

J: TRBJ2-3
V: TRBV7-9
size: NA
D: TRBD2
DNA: TGTGCCAGCCTCAGGGTCATTAGCGGGAGCACAGATACGCAGTATTTT
CDR3: CASLRVISGSTDTQYF

J: TRBJ1-5
V: TRBV7-2
size: few
D: TRBD1
DNA: TGTGCCAGCAGCCCCTGGGGGACAGGGGGAACACAGCCCCAGCATTTT
CDR3: CASSPWGTGGTQPQHF

J: TRBJ1-4
V: TRBV5-1
size: NA
D: TRBD1
DNA: TGCGCCAGCAGCTCAACAGGGGGCCATGAAAAACTGTTTTTT
CDR3: CASSSTGGHEKLFF

J: TRBJ1-1
V: TRBV27
size: few
D: NA
DNA: TGTGCCAGCAGGGACCCAGGGGTCATGAACACTGAAGCTTTCTTT
CDR3: CASRDPGVMNTEAFF

J: TRBJ2-3
V: TRBV5-1
size: once
D: NA
DNA: TGCGCCAGCAGCTTAACGGGCGGGGGCCCTAGCACAGATACGCAGTATTTT
CDR3: CASSLTGGGPSTDTQYF

J: TRBJ1-6
V: TRBV5-1
size: NA
D: NA
DNA: TGCGCCAGCAGCTTGCTTTCACTAAATTCACCCCTCCACTTT
CDR3: CASSLLSLNSPLHF

J: TRBJ2-7
V: TRBV29-1
size: NA
D: NA
DNA: TGCAGCGTTGAAGAGTTGCAGGGATCCCCTCTCAGCTACGAGCAGTACTTC
CDR3: CSVEELQGSPLSYEQYF

J: TRBJ1-5
V: TRBV15
size: many
D: TRBD1
DNA: TGTGCCACCAGCAGAGGGACAGGGGGCGATCAGCCCCAGCATTTT
CDR3: CATSRGTGGDQPQHF

J: TRBJ2-1
V: TRBV7-3
size: NA
D: TRBD1
DNA: TGTGCCAGCAGCCGTGACAGGGCCCTGGACAGGGAGCAGTTCTTC
CDR3: CASSRDRALDREQFF

J: TRBJ2-7
V: TRBV2
size: once
D: TRBD2
DNA: TGTGCCAGCAGGGAAAAACTAGCGGGGGGACCCTACGAGCAGTACTTC
CDR3: CASREKLAGGPYEQYF